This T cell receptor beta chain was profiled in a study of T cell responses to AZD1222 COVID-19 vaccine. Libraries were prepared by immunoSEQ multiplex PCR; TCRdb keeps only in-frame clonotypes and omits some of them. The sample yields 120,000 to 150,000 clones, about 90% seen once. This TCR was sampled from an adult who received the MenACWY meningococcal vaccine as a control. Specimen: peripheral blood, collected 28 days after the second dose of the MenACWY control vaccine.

As DNA, the CDR3 is TGTGCCACCAGTGATACTAACACAGATACGCAGTATTTT. Its translation is CATSDTNTDTQYF. This chain uses TRBV24-1 with TRBJ2-3; D is unclear. The germline V gene has CDR1 KGHDR and CDR2 SFDVKD. The CDR3 covers 13 residues. The V end lost 3 bases, the J end lost 2 bases, and 5 bases lay between the germline ends.